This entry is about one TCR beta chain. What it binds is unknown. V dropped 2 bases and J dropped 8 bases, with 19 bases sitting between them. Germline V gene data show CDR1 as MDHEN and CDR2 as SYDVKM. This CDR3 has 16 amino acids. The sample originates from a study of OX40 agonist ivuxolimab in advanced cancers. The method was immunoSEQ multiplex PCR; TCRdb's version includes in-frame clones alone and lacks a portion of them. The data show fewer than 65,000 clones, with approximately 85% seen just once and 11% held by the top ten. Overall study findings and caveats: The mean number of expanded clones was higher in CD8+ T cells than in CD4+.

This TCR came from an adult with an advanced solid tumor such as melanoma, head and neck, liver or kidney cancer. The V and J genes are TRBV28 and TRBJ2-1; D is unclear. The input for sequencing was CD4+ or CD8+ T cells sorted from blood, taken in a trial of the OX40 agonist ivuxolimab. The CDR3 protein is CASSLAVWEVGDEQFF. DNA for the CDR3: TGTGCCAGCAGTTTAGCTGTCTGGGAAGTCGGCGATGAGCAGTTCTTC.